The clone carrying this T cell receptor beta chain has ten or more counts. The antigen is not known. The entry originates in a study of breast tumors, draining lymph nodes, adjacent tissues. Study-level results: Tumor T cell lymph node origin was a supported hypothesis, not proven. Tumor and nontumor repertoires were significantly more similar in luminal-like than in basal-like breast cancer. Findings are consistent with lymph node origin and intratumoral expansion of most tumor T cells. Tumor repertoires ranked between lymph nodes and nontumor tissue in diversity, with V and J gene preferences.

TCRdb reprocessed the multiplex PCR reads with MiXCR, giving one entry per CDR3 protein. The data hold approximately 300,000 distinct CDR3 sequences, with more than 30% observed a single time. The lymph nodes were axillary draining lymph nodes from breast cancer patients. The CDR3 covers 15 residues. Trimming left V 3 bases short and J 2 bases short, with 15 bases between. The V gene's germline CDR1 is SGHTS and CDR2 YDEGEE. Specimen: axillary lymph node tissue. The chain couples TRBV5-8 to TRBJ2-7, with D possibly matching TRBD1 (6 bases). This TCR came from a female donor with breast cancer. Some clones in this sample may be carry-over from other donors' samples. The CDR3: CASSSGTRGTYEQYF. In nucleotides, the CDR3 is TGTGCCAGCAGCTCCGGGACAAGGGGAACCTACGAGCAGTACTTC. The full variable domain, its missing parts supplied by reference TRBV5-8 and TRBJ2-7, is EAGVTQSPTHLIKTRGQQATLRCSPISGHTSVYWYQQALGLGLQFLLWYDEGEERNRGNFPPRFSGRQFPNYSSELNVNALELEDSALYLCASSSGTRGTYEQYFGPGTRLTVT.